The T cell receptor (beta chain) under discussion was sequenced for a study of blood T cell repertoires in COVID-19. Profiled with immunoSEQ multiplex PCR; TCRdb holds only in-frame clones, not every one. The data contain about 230,000 clones, over 75% of them singletons. This CDR3 has 18 amino acids. V dropped 5 bases and J dropped 4; count of bases not matched to a gene: 15. Germline CDR1 LNHDA, CDR2 SQIVND (reference sequence). Sequences were obtained from peripheral blood. The chain joins TRBV19 to TRBJ2-5; 11 bases are shared with TRBD1. This sequence was found in a man aged 45 to 65 with COVID-19, enrolled during active disease. CDR3 region: CASSLYRGQGAVGETQYF. CDR3 DNA: TGTGCCAGTAGTCTTTACCGCGGACAGGGGGCGGTGGGAGAGACCCAGTACTTC.